One sample yielded the 18 T cell receptor beta chains listed below, sequenced in a study of neoadjuvant nivolumab and ipilimumab in lung cancer. Repertoires were generated with immunoSEQ multiplex PCR, while TCRdb's copy carries only in-frame clones and drops some. The sample yields 25,000 to 35,000 clones, more than 85% seen once. The sequences come from peripheral blood, collected after neoadjuvant nivolumab, alone or with ipilimumab, at or shortly before surgery. The receptors originated from an adult with non-small cell lung cancer.

V gene TRBV6-1 combines with J gene TRBJ2-1; 7 bases map to TRBD2. This CDR3 region has 11 residues. Germline V gene sequence: CDR1 MNHNS, CDR2 SASEGT. Trimming at V came to 8 bases and at J to 7 bases, leaving 2 bases not matched to a gene. The CDR3 DNA reads TGTGCCAGCGGGAGGGTGAATGAGCAGTTCTTC. Amino acid sequence: CASGRVNEQFF.

This clone was picked up one time. J is TRBJ2-1 and V is TRBV7-3, with D possibly TRBD2 on 6 matching bases. The CDR3 extends over 14 amino acids. The germline V and J ends were trimmed by 3 bases and 8 bases, with 14 bases remaining between them. Germline V CDR1 and CDR2: SGHTA, FQGTGA. The CDR3 nucleotides read TGTGCCAGCAGCTTCCAGCCTAGCGTTGATGAGCAGTTCTTC. This gives the protein CASSFQPSVDEQFF.

This clone has just a few counts. The CDR3: CASSSGTIYAGETQYF. In nucleotides, the CDR3 is TGCGCCAGCAGCTCAGGAACCATTTATGCGGGAGAGACCCAGTACTTC. The V gene is TRBV5-1, the J gene TRBJ2-5; TRBD2 is a possible D gene (5 bases). CDR3 length: 16 residues. Trimming took off 3 bases at V and 4 bases at J, with 19 bases between the two ends. CDR1 and CDR2 (germline): SGHRS, YFSETQ.

This sequence joins TRBV6-1 and TRBJ1-2; D gene ambiguous. CDR1 and CDR2 (germline): MNHNS, SASEGT. Trimming took 4 bases from V and 4 from J, leaving 7 bases between them. This CDR3 is 12 amino acids long. CDR3 in amino acids: CASSGSGYGYTF. The CDR3 DNA is TGTGCCAGCAGTGGGTCGGGCTATGGCTACACCTTC.

This clone was found a few times. The J gene is TRBJ2-3, the V gene TRBV7-9, with a weak D call TRBD2 (5 bases). Germline-derived CDR1 and CDR2 are SEHNR and FQNEAQ (reference sequence). V lost 4 bases and J 1 base, leaving 15 bases between the germline ends. The CDR3 has 16 amino acids. DNA for the CDR3: TGTGCCAGCAGCTCCACTCAGGCGGGCCGCACAGATACGCAGTATTTT. Its translation is CASSSTQAGRTDTQYF.

V gene TRBV11-2 combines with J gene TRBJ2-7; 14 bases are shared with TRBD2. From germline, CDR1 is SGHAT and CDR2 FQNNGV. The CDR3 spans 16 residues. V lost 3 bases and J lost 6; bases outside the gene matches: 7. DNA for the CDR3: TGTGCCAGCAGCTTCGGGACTAGCGGGAGTAGGGGCGAGCAGTACTTC. Translated, it gives CASSFGTSGSRGEQYF. Full variable domain (outside the CDR3, taken from reference TRBV11-2 and TRBJ2-7): EAGVAQSPRYKIIEKRQSVAFWCNPISGHATLYWYQQILGQGPKLLIQFQNNGVVDDSQLPKDRFSAERLKGVDSTLKIQPAKLEDSAVYLCASSFGTSGSRGEQYFGPGTRLTVT.

V is TRBV7-8 and J is TRBJ2-7; 9 bases match TRBD2. In germline, CDR1 is SGHVS, CDR2 FQNEAQ. The CDR3 has 14 residues. J lost 3 bases, V lost 3 bases, and 3 bases had no gene match. The CDR3 loop is CASSFRREGYEQYF. In nucleotides, the CDR3 is TGTGCCAGCAGCTTTCGGCGGGAGGGCTACGAGCAGTACTTC.

V and J are TRBV19 and TRBJ1-2; D is perhaps TRBD1 (5 bases). This CDR3 contains 15 residues. Germline CDR1 LNHDA, CDR2 SQIVND (reference sequence). V was pared by 5 bases and J by 4 bases, with 17 bases between. The CDR3 reads CASSPPGTGTYGYTF. In DNA form, the CDR3 reads TGTGCCAGTAGTCCCCCCGGGACGGGAACCTATGGCTACACCTTC.

V usage is TRBV7-9 and J usage is TRBJ2-1, with unresolved D. Germline CDR1 reads SEHNR; CDR2 reads FQNEAQ (reference sequence). Between the trimmed V and J ends, which lost 5 bases and 4 bases, there was a span of 18 bases. The CDR3 has 16 amino acids. For the CDR3, the DNA is TGTGCCAGCAGCCAAAGTGGCACCGTTAGATACAATGAGCAGTTCTTC. Its translation: CASSQSGTVRYNEQFF.

The chain links TRBV6-6 to TRBJ2-5; 7 positions match TRBD2. With V trimmed by 8 bases and J by 1 base, 1 base remained unmatched. CDR1 is MNHNY and CDR2 is SVGAGI in the germline V gene (reference sequence). The CDR3 is 12 residues long. CDR3 DNA sequence: TGTGCCAGCGGGAGGGGCCAAGAGACCCAGTACTTC. Translation: CASGRGQETQYF.

The V gene is TRBV18, the J gene TRBJ2-7; maybe TRBD2 (6 bases). Germline CDR1 KGHSH, CDR2 LQKENI. CDR3 size: 14 residues. Trimming took off 6 bases at V and 4 bases at J, with 16 bases between the two ends. The CDR3 is CASSPGGNGYEQYF. The DNA of the CDR3 is TGTGCCAGCTCTCCAGGCGGGAACGGGTACGAGCAGTACTTC.

The chain uses TRBV13 and TRBJ2-7; 10 bases map to TRBD2. This CDR3 has 13 residues. V shed 7 bases and J 5 bases; nucleotides not matched to a gene: 5. Looked up from germline, CDR1 is PRHDT and CDR2 is FYEKMQ (reference sequence). In DNA form, the CDR3 reads TGTGCCAGCAACAGCGGGAGGGCTGACGAGCAGTACTTC. Protein sequence: CASNSGRADEQYF.

This clone showed up just once. CDR3 coding DNA: TGTGCCAGCAGTCGGGACAGTTACAATCAGCCCCAGCATTTT. It yields the protein CASSRDSYNQPQHF. The chain couples TRBV27 to TRBJ1-5, with 7 bases that match TRBD1. The CDR3 spans 14 residues. The ends lost 5 bases at V and 3 bases at J; junction bases unmatched: 4. CDR1 is MNHEY and CDR2 is SMNVEV in the germline V gene (reference sequence).

The rearrangement joins TRBV29-1 to TRBJ2-7, with D tentatively TRBD1 (5 bases). V was cut by 1 base and J by 0 bases, with 16 bases left in between. Looked up from germline, CDR1 is SQVTM and CDR2 is ANQGSEA. CDR3 length equals 16 residues. The CDR3 reads CSVEGLGRASSYEQYF. As DNA, the CDR3 is TGCAGCGTTGAAGGGCTCGGCAGGGCATCCTCCTACGAGCAGTACTTC.

The chain couples TRBV6-1 to TRBJ2-1, with 14 positions matching TRBD2. Germline loops: CDR1 MNHNS, CDR2 SASEGT. The CDR3 contains 15 residues. After removal of 6 bases from V and 7 bases from J, the junction contained 5 bases not matched to a gene. The CDR3 protein is CASRGGTSGSNEQFF. The CDR3 DNA is TGTGCCAGCAGGGGGGGGACTAGCGGGAGTAATGAGCAGTTCTTC.

The chain employs TRBV18 and TRBJ2-1; no clear D gene. The germline gives CDR1 KGHSH, CDR2 LQKENI. V lost 2 bases and J 0 bases, leaving 11 bases between the germline ends. CDR3 length equals 16 residues. In DNA form, the CDR3 reads TGTGCCAGCTCACCAAACCGGGCGAGCTCCTACAATGAGCAGTTCTTC. It specifies CASSPNRASSYNEQFF.

The chain has TRBV5-6 and TRBJ2-3; the D gene could be TRBD1 or TRBD2 (5 bases each). CDR1 is SGHDT and CDR2 is YYEEEE in the germline V gene. The CDR3 consists of 15 residues. Trimming took off 0 bases at V and 2 bases at J, with 10 bases between the two ends. For the CDR3, the DNA is TGTGCCAGCAGCTTGGGGGGGTCCGTCACAGATACGCAGTATTTT. It translates to CASSLGGSVTDTQYF.

The DNA of the CDR3 is TGTGCCAGCAGTTTCCGGGACAGGGACAGCTATGGCTACACCTTC. Residues: CASSFRDRDSYGYTF. The rearrangement links TRBV28 to TRBJ1-2; TRBD1 matches at 9 bases. CDR1 is MDHEN and CDR2 is SYDVKM in the germline V gene. V dropped 3 bases and J dropped 4; count of bases not matched to a gene: 6. This CDR3 is built from 15 residues.